A selection of T cell receptor beta chains follows, all from one sample in a study of a mutant IDH1 vaccine in newly diagnosed glioma. This table comes from immunoSEQ multiplex PCR, and its TCRdb copy is limited to in-frame clones, with some not included. The sample has about 88,000 clones, about 80% seen once; the top ten hold 5.3%. The sample here was PBMCs, taken from a glioma patient treated with radiotherapy, temozolomide or both. The origin of the receptors is a middle-aged man with glioma. Some clones in this sample may be carry-over from other donors' samples. Both conserved end residues are part of each CDR3.

v_call	j_call	cdr3_length	cdr3_aa
TRBV7-9	TRBJ1-3	16	CASSPPQGRSGNTIYF
TRBV15	TRBJ1-2	14	CATSWPDRGRGYTF
TRBV4-2	TRBJ2-5	16	CASSQEVSSGGGTQYF
TRBV9	TRBJ2-1	14	CASSVAGRNNEQFF
TRBV27	TRBJ2-7	14	CASSPGPSSYEQYF
TRBV5-1	TRBJ2-3	18	CASSLAPDRGPPTDTQYF
TRBV6-6	TRBJ1-1	15	CASSRRQGLNTEAFF
TRBV19	TRBJ1-2	18	CASSIPLGQGDRGYGYTF
TRBV19	TRBJ1-5	14	CASSMRRAHQPQHF
TRBV14	TRBJ1-4	14	CASSQRQGERKLFF
TRBV7-8	TRBJ2-7	14	CASSPAASSYEQYF
TRBV5-4	TRBJ2-1	16	CASSLAVAGWNNEQFF
TRBV2	TRBJ1-4	14	CASSGGPYTEKLFF
TRBV2	TRBJ1-2	13	CASRAGADYGYTF
TRBV7-9	TRBJ1-2	15	CASGTQGAKDYGYTF
TRBV29-1	TRBJ2-5	14	CSVEGEWHGKTQYF
TRBV29-1	TRBJ2-1	14	CSARLANSYNEQFF
TRBV6-1	TRBJ2-7	14	CASSGQGSSYEQYF
TRBV4-1	TRBJ1-1	16	CASSQERSTSNTEAFF
TRBV14	TRBJ1-1	15	CASSQGRLGITEAFF
TRBV30	TRBJ2-7	12	CAWSSRDYGQYF
TRBV4-1	TRBJ2-3	16	CASSQGNWVATDTQYF
TRBV5-4	TRBJ2-7	13	CASSWTGNGEQYF
TRBV2	TRBJ2-1	12	CASSPGKGEQFF
TRBV6-5	TRBJ2-1	14	CASSLSGGADEQFF
TRBV6-5	TRBJ1-1	15	CASSYSSALNTEAFF
TRBV5-4	TRBJ2-2	13	CALHRGATGELFF
TRBV2	TRBJ1-5	15	CASSVGPGRNQPQHF
TRBV9	TRBJ2-7	15	CASSLQPGGYNEQYF
TRBV6-6	TRBJ1-5	15	CASRRGTGGGQPQHF
TRBV18	TRBJ1-1	14	CASSTGTANTEAFF
TRBV6-5	TRBJ2-7	13	CATNRGPAYEQYF
TRBV5-1	TRBJ2-5	16	CASSLDAGGPRETQYF